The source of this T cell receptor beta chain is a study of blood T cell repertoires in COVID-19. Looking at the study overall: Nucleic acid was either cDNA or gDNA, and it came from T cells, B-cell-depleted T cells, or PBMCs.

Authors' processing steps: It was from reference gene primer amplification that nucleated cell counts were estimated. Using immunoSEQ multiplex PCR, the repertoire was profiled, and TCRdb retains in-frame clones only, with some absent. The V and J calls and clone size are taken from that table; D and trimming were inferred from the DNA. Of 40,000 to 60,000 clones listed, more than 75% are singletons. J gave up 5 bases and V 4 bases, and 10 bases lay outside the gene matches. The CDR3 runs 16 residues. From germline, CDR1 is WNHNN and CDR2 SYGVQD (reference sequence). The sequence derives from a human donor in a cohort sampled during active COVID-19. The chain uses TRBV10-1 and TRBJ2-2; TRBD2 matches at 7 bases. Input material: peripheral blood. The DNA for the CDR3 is TGCGCCAGCAGTGCGGACTACCCGGGGGGTACCGGGGAGCTGTTTTTT. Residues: CASSADYPGGTGELFF.